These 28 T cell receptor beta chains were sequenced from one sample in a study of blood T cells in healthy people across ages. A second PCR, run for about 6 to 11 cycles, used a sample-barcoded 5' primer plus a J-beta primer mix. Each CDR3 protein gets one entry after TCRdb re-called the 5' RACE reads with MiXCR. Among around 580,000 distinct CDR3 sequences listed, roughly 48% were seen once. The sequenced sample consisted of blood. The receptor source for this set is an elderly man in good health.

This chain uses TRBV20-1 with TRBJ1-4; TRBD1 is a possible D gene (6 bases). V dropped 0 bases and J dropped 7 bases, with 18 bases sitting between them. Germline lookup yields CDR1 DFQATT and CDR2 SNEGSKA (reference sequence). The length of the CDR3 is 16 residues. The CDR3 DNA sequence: TGCAGTGCTAGAGATTCTACAGGGTCTAGTAGTGAAAAACTGTTTTTT. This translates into CSARDSTGSSSEKLFF.

The chain's CDR3 is CASRAGQTYEQYF. The CDR3 DNA reads TGTGCCAGCAGGGCGGGACAGACCTACGAGCAGTACTTC. The J gene is TRBJ2-7, the V gene TRBV6-1; D possibly corresponds to TRBD1 (7 bases). CDR1 MNHNS and CDR2 SASEGT come from the germline V gene. Between the trimmed V and J ends, which lost 6 bases and 2 bases, there was a span of 11 bases. The CDR3 spans 13 residues.

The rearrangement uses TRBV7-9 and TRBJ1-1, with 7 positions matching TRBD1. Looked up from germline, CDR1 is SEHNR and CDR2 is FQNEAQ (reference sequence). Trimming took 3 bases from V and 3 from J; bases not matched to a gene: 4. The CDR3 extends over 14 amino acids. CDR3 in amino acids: CASSFSQGYTEAFF. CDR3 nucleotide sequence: TGTGCCAGCAGCTTTTCACAGGGGTACACTGAAGCTTTCTTT.

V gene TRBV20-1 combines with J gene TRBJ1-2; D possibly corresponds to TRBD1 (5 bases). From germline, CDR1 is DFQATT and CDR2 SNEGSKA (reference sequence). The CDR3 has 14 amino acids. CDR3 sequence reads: CSLGHLEANYGYTF. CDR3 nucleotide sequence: TGCAGCCTCGGACACCTGGAGGCAAACTATGGCTACACCTTC.

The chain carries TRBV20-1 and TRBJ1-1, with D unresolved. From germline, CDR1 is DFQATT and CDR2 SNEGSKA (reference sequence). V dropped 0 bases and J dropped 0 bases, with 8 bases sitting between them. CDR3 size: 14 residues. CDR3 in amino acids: CSARDNGLNTEAFF. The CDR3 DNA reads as TGCAGTGCTAGAGATAACGGGTTGAACACTGAAGCTTTCTTT.

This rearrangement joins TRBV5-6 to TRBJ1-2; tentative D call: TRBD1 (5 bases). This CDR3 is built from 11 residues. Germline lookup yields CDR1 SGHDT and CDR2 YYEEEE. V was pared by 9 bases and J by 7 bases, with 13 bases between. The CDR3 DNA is TGTGCCACCGGGGGTGGTCGTGGCTACACCTTC. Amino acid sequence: CATGGGRGYTF.

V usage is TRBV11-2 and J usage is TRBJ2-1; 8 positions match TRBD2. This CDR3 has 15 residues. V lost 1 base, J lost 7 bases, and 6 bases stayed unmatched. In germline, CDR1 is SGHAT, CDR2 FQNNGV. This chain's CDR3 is CASSLAGGYLNEQFF. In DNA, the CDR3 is TGTGCCAGCAGCTTAGCGGGGGGGTACCTTAATGAGCAGTTCTTC. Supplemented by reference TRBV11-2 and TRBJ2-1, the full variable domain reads EAGVAQSPRYKIIEKRQSVAFWCNPISGHATLYWYQQILGQGPKLLIQFQNNGVVDDSQLPKDRFSAERLKGVDSTLKIQPAKLEDSAVYLCASSLAGGYLNEQFFGPGTRLTVL.

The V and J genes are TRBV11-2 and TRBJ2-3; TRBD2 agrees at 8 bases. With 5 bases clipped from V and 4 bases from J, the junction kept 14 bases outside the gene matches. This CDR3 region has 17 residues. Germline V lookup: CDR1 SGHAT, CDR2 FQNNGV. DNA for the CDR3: TGTGCCAGCAGCCCCAACGGAGGCGGGAGGAGCTCAGATACGCAGTATTTT. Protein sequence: CASSPNGGGRSSDTQYF.

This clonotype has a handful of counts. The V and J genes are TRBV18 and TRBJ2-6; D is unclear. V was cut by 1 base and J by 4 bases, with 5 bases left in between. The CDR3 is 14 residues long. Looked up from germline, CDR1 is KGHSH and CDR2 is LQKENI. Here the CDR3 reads CASSPLVGANVLTF. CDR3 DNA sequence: TGTGCCAGCTCACCACTAGTCGGGGCCAACGTCCTGACTTTC.

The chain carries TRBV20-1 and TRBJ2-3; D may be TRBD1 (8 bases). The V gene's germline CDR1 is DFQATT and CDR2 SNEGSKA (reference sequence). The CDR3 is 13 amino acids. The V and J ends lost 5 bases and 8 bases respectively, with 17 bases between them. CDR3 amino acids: CSAPQGGGPTQYF. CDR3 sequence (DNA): TGCAGTGCTCCACAGGGGGGGGGGCCTACGCAGTATTTT.

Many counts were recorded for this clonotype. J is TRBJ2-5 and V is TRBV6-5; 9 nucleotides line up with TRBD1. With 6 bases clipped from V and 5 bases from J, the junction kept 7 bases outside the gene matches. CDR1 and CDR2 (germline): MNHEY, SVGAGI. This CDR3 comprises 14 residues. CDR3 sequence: CASSFTGGRETQYF. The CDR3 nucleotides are TGTGCCAGCAGCTTCACAGGGGGCAGGGAGACCCAGTACTTC.

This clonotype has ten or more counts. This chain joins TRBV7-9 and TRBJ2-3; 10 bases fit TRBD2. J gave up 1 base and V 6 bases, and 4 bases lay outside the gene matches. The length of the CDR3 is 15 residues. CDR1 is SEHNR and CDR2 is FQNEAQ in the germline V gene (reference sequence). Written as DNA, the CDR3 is TGTGCCAGCAGTCGGACTAGCGGTGGCACAGATACGCAGTATTTT. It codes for CASSRTSGGTDTQYF.

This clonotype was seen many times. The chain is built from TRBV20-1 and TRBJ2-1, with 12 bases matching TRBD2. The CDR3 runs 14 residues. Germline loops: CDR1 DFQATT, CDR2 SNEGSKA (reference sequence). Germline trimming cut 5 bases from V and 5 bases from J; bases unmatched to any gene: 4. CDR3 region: CSAPTSGSNNEQFF. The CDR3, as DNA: TGCAGTGCTCCGACTAGCGGGAGTAACAATGAGCAGTTCTTC.

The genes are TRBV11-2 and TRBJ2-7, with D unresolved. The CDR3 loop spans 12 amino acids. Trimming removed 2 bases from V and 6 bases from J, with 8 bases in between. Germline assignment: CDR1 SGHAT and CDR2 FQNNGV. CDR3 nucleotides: TGTGCCAGCAGCTTATCCGGTTCCGAGCAGTACTTC. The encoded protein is CASSLSGSEQYF. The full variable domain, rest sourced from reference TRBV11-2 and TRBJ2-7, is EAGVAQSPRYKIIEKRQSVAFWCNPISGHATLYWYQQILGQGPKLLIQFQNNGVVDDSQLPKDRFSAERLKGVDSTLKIQPAKLEDSAVYLCASSLSGSEQYFGPGTRLTVT.

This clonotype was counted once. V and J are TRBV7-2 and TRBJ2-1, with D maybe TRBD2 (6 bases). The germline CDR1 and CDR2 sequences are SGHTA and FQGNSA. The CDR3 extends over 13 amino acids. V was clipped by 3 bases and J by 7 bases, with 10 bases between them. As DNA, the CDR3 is TGTGCCAGCAGCTTCCGGAGGGATAATGAGCAGTTCTTC. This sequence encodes CASSFRRDNEQFF.

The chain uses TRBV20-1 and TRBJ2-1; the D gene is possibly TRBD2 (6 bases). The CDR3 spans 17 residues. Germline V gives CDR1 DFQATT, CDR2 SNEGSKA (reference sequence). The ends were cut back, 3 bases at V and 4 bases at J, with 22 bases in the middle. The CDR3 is CSARSDQRTAGYNEQFF. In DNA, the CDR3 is TGCAGTGCTAGGAGCGACCAGAGAACCGCGGGATACAATGAGCAGTTCTTC.

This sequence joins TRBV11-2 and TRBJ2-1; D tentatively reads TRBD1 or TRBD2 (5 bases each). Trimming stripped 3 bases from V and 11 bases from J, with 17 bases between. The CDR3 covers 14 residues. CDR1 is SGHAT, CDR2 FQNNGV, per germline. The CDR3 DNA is TGTGCCAGCAGCTTCGCAGAGGGGTTAAGTAAGCAGTTCTTC. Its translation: CASSFAEGLSKQFF.

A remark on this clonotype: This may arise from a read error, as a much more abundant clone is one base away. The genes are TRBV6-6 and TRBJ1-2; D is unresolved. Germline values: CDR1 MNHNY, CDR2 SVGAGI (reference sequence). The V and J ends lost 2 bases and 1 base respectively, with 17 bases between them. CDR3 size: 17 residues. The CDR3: CASSYGPGRRHNYGYTF. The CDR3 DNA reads TGTGCCAGCAGTTACGGACCCGGCAGACGCCATAACTATGGCTACACCTTC.

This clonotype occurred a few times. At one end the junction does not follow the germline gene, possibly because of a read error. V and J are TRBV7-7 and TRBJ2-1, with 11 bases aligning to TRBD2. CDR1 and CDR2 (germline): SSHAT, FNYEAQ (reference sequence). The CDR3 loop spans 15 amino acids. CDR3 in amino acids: CASSLTSGEHNEQFF. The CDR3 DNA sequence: TGTGCTAGCAGCCTGACTAGCGGGGAACACAATGAGCAGTTCTTC.

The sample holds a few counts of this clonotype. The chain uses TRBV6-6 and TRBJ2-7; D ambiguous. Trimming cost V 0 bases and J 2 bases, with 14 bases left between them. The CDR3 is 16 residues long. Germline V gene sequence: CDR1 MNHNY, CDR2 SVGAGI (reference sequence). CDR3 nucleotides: TGTGCCAGCAGTTACTCGAGGCGGAGCCCTACCTACGAGCAGTACTTC. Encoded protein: CASSYSRRSPTYEQYF.

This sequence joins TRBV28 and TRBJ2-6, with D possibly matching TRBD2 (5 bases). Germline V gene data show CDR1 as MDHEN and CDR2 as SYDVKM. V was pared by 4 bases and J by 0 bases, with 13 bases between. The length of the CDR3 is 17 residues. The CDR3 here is CASSSTGSLSGANVLTF. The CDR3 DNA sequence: TGTGCCAGCAGTTCGACGGGGAGCCTCTCTGGGGCCAACGTCCTGACTTTC.

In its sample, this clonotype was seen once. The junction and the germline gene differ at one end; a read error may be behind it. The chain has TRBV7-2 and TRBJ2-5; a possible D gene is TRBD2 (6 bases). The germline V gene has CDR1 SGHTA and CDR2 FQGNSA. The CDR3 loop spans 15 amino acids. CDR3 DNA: TGTGCCTGCAGCTTAAGAGCGGGCCCTAGGTATGAGCAGTACTTC. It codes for CACSLRAGPRYEQYF.

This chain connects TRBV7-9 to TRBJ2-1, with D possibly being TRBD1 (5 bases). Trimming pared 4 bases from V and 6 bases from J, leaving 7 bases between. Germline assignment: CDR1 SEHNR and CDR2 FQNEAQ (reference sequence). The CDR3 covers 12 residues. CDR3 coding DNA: TGTGCCAGCAGCTCAGGGATCAATGAGCAGTTCTTC. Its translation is CASSSGINEQFF.

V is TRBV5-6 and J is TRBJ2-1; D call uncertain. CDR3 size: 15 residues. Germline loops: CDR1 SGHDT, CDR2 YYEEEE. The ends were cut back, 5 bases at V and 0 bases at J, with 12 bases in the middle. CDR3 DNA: TGTGCCAGCAGGGAAAACTGGTACTCCTACAATGAGCAGTTCTTC. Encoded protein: CASRENWYSYNEQFF.

CDR3 sequence reads: CASSPRGQGIGYNEQFF. CDR3 DNA sequence: TGTGCCAGCAGCCCAAGGGGGCAGGGGATTGGCTACAATGAGCAGTTCTTC. This chain joins TRBV7-8 and TRBJ2-1; 7 positions match TRBD1. The ends lost 5 bases at V and 3 bases at J; junction bases unmatched: 13. Germline CDR1 is SGHVS and CDR2 is FQNEAQ. This CDR3 is 17 amino acids long. The entire variable domain, with the rest obtained from reference TRBV7-8 and TRBJ2-1, is as follows: GAGVSQSPRYKVAKRGQDVALRCDPISGHVSLFWYQQALGQGPEFLTYFQNEAQLDKSGLPSDRFFAERPEGSVSTLKIQRTQQEDSAVYLCASSPRGQGIGYNEQFFGPGTRLTVL.

The CDR3 sequence is CASSLEAQAPSEQYF. The CDR3 coding sequence is TGTGCCAGCAGCTTAGAGGCGCAGGCCCCCAGCGAGCAGTACTTC. The V call is TRBV7-2, the J call TRBJ2-4, with D hard to call. The J call may be wrong; the DNA end is better matched by TRBJ2-7. CDR3 length: 15 amino acids. The germline gives CDR1 SGHTA, CDR2 FQGNSA.

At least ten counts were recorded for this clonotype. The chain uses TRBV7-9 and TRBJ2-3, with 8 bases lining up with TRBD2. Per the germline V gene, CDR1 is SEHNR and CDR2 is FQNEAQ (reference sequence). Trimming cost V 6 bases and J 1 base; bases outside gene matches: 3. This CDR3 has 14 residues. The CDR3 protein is CASSFSGGTDTQYF. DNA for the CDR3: TGTGCCAGCAGTTTTAGCGGGGGCACAGATACGCAGTATTTT.

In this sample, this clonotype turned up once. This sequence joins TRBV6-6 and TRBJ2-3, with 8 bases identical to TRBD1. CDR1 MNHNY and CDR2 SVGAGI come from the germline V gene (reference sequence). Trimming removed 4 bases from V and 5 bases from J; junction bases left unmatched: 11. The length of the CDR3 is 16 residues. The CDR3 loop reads CASSFPGQAPGDTQYF. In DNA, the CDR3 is TGTGCCAGCAGTTTCCCGGGACAGGCCCCGGGAGATACGCAGTATTTT.